This TCR beta chain was found in a study of radiation and T cells in renal cell carcinoma. TCRdb's copy holds only in-frame clones and misses some; the assay was immunoSEQ multiplex PCR. The sample carries 65,000 or so clones, about 80% recorded once. Germline V lookup: CDR1 SGHAT, CDR2 FQNNGV. This CDR3 region has 16 residues. The V gene lost 0 bases and the J gene lost 1 base, with 12 bases spanning the gap. About this clone itself: Its antigen is unknown.

Described time point: blood 4 weeks post-SBRT, at nephrectomy. Treatment indicated: 15 Gy SBRT to primary tumor, nephrectomy 4 weeks later. The patient's renal cell carcinoma had clear cell pathology. The study, taken as a whole, reports: Pretreatment tumor biopsies were lacking, so baseline clonotypes are unknown. From baseline, blood top tumor clonotypes peaked at 2 weeks post-radiation.

Sequencing was performed on blood, taken from a patient whose treatment included radiotherapy and nephrectomy. The receptor was derived from a man aged 55 to 69 with renal cell carcinoma. The chain combines TRBV11-2 with TRBJ1-1, with D possibly being TRBD1 (5 bases). CDR3 region: CASSLDRQGRNTEAFF. The CDR3 DNA reads TGTGCCAGCAGCTTAGATCGCCAGGGCAGGAACACTGAAGCTTTCTTT.